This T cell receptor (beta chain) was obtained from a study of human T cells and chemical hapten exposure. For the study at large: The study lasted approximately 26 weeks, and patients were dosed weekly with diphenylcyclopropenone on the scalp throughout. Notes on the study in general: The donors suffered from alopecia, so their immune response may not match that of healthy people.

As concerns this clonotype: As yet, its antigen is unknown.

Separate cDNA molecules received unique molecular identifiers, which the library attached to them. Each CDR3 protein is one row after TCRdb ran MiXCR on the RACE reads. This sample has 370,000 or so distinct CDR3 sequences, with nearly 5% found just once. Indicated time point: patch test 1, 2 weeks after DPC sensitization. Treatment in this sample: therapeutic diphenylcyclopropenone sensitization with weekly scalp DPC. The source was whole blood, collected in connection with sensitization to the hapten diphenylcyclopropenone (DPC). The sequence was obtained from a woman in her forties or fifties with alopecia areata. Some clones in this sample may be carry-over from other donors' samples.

Here the CDR3 reads CASSLDHGLMEQFF. DNA of the CDR3: TGTGCCAGCAGCTTAGATCACGGACTCATGGAGCAGTTCTTC. The chain carries TRBV11-2 and TRBJ2-1; tentative D call: TRBD2 (5 bases). V was clipped by 0 bases and J by 10 bases, with 13 bases between them. CDR1 is SGHAT and CDR2 is FQNNGV in the germline V gene. The CDR3 has 14 residues.